Below are 23 T cell receptor beta chains sequenced from a single sample in a study of PD-L1 blockade in urothelial cancer. The time point was: pretreatment peripheral blood. TCRdb keeps only in-frame clones here, not all; method: immunoSEQ multiplex PCR. This table has tens of thousands of clones, roughly 84% appearing once. The sequenced sample was PBMCs, obtained around atezolizumab (anti-PD-L1) treatment. All receptors derive from a woman aged 70-85 years with urothelial cancer.

The V gene is TRBV2, the J gene TRBJ2-2; TRBD2 aligns across 9 bases. The CDR3 sequence is 17 residues long. Germline V gives CDR1 SNHLY, CDR2 FYNNEI. With V trimmed by 4 bases and J by 2 bases, 8 bases remained unmatched. The CDR3 protein is CASSVTGLALNTGELFF. The CDR3 nucleotides are TGTGCCAGCAGTGTAACCGGACTAGCGCTAAACACCGGGGAGCTGTTTTTT.

The rearrangement joins TRBV5-6 to TRBJ1-2; the D is unclear. Deletions cut 0 bases from V and 0 bases from J, with 12 bases between. CDR1 SGHDT and CDR2 YYEEEE come from the germline V gene. CDR3 length: 16 residues. In nucleotides, the CDR3 is TGTGCCAGCAGCTTGGGTTTGGCACGCTCTAACTATGGCTACACCTTC. As protein: CASSLGLARSNYGYTF.

The J gene is TRBJ2-7, the V gene TRBV28; 7 positions match TRBD1. V was pared by 5 bases and J by 0 bases, with 7 bases of the junction left unmatched. The CDR3 is 15 residues long. Looked up from germline, CDR1 is MDHEN and CDR2 is SYDVKM. As DNA, the CDR3 is TGTGCCAGCAGTCACGGGACAGCAAGCTCCTACGAGCAGTACTTC. As protein: CASSHGTASSYEQYF.

The chain recombines TRBV19 with TRBJ2-7, with 10 positions matching TRBD1. The CDR3 contains 15 residues. Germline CDR1 and CDR2: LNHDA and SQIVND (reference sequence). V dropped 7 bases and J dropped 1; count of bases not matched to a gene: 7. CDR3 residues: CASTTGDRGSYEQYF. The CDR3 nucleotides read TGTGCCAGTACCACAGGGGACAGGGGTTCCTACGAGCAGTACTTC.

The chain recombines TRBV6-1 with TRBJ2-7; 7 bases map to TRBD1. The germline gives CDR1 MNHNS, CDR2 SASEGT. The CDR3 covers 15 residues. The J segment lost 0 bases and the V segment lost 5 bases, leaving 7 bases of the junction unmatched. CDR3 protein: CASSLRDSLSYEQYF. The CDR3 nucleotides read TGTGCCAGCAGTCTCCGGGACAGCCTCTCCTACGAGCAGTACTTC.

This chain links TRBV9 with TRBJ2-2, with a tentative D call TRBD1 (6 bases). This CDR3 comprises 16 residues. Per germline, CDR1 SGDLS and CDR2 YYNGEE. Trimming took off 0 bases at V and 3 bases at J, with 12 bases between the two ends. The DNA of the CDR3 is TGTGCCAGCAGCGTAGAAGTGGGGGCCTACACCGGGGAGCTGTTTTTT. It codes for CASSVEVGAYTGELFF.

J is TRBJ1-2 and V is TRBV20-1; D ambiguous. Germline V gives CDR1 DFQATT, CDR2 SNEGSKA (reference sequence). The CDR3 has 11 residues. In DNA, the CDR3 is TGCGGTTTTGAGGTGTACTATGGCTACACCTTC. Translating it yields CGFEVYYGYTF.

This clone showed up just a few times. The chain employs TRBV9 and TRBJ2-7, with a possible D match to TRBD1 (8 bases). The V end was cut by 0 bases, the J end by 0 bases, with 16 bases between. The CDR3 has 17 residues. The germline CDR1 and CDR2 sequences are SGDLS and YYNGEE. CDR3 amino acids: CASSVGPTGGGSYEQYF. CDR3 nucleotide sequence: TGTGCCAGCAGCGTAGGCCCAACAGGGGGGGGCTCCTACGAGCAGTACTTC.

This chain joins TRBV6-1 and TRBJ1-1; D remains ambiguous. The CDR3 is 14 amino acids. V was clipped by 3 bases and J by 5 bases, with 13 bases between them. Germline-derived CDR1 and CDR2 are MNHNS and SASEGT. This CDR3 reads CASSEPDGRTEAFF. The CDR3 bases are TGTGCCAGCAGTGAGCCGGATGGGAGGACTGAAGCTTTCTTT.

This clone occurred once. The V and J genes are TRBV7-6 and TRBJ2-2; the D gene is possibly TRBD2 (5 bases). Trimming shortened V by 1 base and J by 7 bases, and 7 bases separated the two germline ends. The V gene's germline CDR1 is SGHVS and CDR2 FNYEAQ. The CDR3 consists of 13 residues. The CDR3 protein is CASSLGRYGELFF. Written as DNA, the CDR3 is TGTGCCAGCAGCTTAGGGAGGTACGGGGAGCTGTTTTTT.

Concerning this clone: One end of the junction varies from germline; a read error may be responsible. The rearrangement joins TRBV4-1 to TRBJ1-5, with D maybe TRBD1 (5 bases). CDR1 and CDR2 from the germline V gene are MGHRA and YSYEKL. CDR3 length: 17 residues. This CDR3 is CASRQDWGENSNQPQHF. The CDR3 DNA follows: TGCGCCAGCAGGCAAGACTGGGGCGAAAATAGCAATCAGCCCCAGCATTTT.

The rearrangement links TRBV9 to TRBJ2-3; 7 nucleotides agree with TRBD2. The J segment lost 1 base and the V segment lost 0 bases, leaving 2 bases of the junction unmatched. Germline assignment: CDR1 SGDLS and CDR2 YYNGEE. The CDR3 totals 15 residues. CDR3: CASSVVRGGTDTQYF. As DNA, the CDR3 is TGTGCCAGCAGCGTAGTTCGGGGGGGCACAGATACGCAGTATTTT.

The chain joins TRBV18 to TRBJ2-2; 12 bases align to TRBD2. Unmatched junction bases numbered 10, after V lost 2 bases and J lost 6 bases. Germline V gives CDR1 KGHSH, CDR2 LQKENI. This CDR3 has 18 amino acids. In DNA, the CDR3 is TGTGCCAGCTCACCAGGAGCGATGACTAGCGGGAGTTCCGGGGAGCTGTTTTTT. As protein: CASSPGAMTSGSSGELFF.

This chain joins TRBV5-1 and TRBJ1-6, with D possibly being TRBD1 (5 bases). Germline assignment: CDR1 SGHRS and CDR2 YFSETQ. The length of the CDR3 is 14 residues. V was pared by 2 bases and J by 5 bases, with 8 bases between. For the CDR3, the DNA is TGCGCCAGCAGCTTACAACAGGATAATTCACCCCTCCACTTT. The encoded protein is CASSLQQDNSPLHF.

The rearrangement links TRBV7-2 to TRBJ2-5; 10 positions match TRBD2. This CDR3 spans 15 amino acids. Germline CDR1 and CDR2: SGHTA and FQGNSA. The V and J ends lost 5 bases and 5 bases, in that order; junction bases with no gene match: 8. The CDR3 reads CASSPSSGGWETQYF. CDR3 DNA sequence: TGTGCCAGCAGCCCGTCTAGCGGGGGCTGGGAGACCCAGTACTTC.

J is TRBJ2-3 and V is TRBV5-1; 11 bases agree with TRBD1. The CDR3 contains 14 residues. Unmatched junction bases numbered 3, after V lost 4 bases and J lost 5 bases. In germline, CDR1 is SGHRS, CDR2 YFSETQ. The DNA for the CDR3 is TGCGCCAGCAGCCTGGGACAGGGGGTAGATACGCAGTATTTT. Translating gives CASSLGQGVDTQYF.

The rearrangement links TRBV11-2 to TRBJ2-1, with 11 bases identical to TRBD2. Germline V CDR1 and CDR2: SGHAT, FQNNGV. The V and J ends lost 3 bases and 11 bases, in that order; junction bases with no gene match: 15. The CDR3 runs 17 residues. DNA of the CDR3: TGTGCCAGCAGCTTGCGCCTAGCGGGAGGCTGGGAATCTAAGCAGTTCTTC. Its translation: CASSLRLAGGWESKQFF. The variable domain in full, with the rest retrieved from reference TRBV11-2 and TRBJ2-1, is EAGVAQSPRYKIIEKRQSVAFWCNPISGHATLYWYQQILGQGPKLLIQFQNNGVVDDSQLPKDRFSAERLKGVDSTLKIQPAKLEDSAVYLCASSLRLAGGWESKQFFGPGTRLTVL.

V usage is TRBV11-2 and J usage is TRBJ2-3; 9 positions agree with TRBD1. Trimming took 5 bases from V and 2 from J; bases not matched to a gene: 8. The germline V gene encodes CDR1 SGHAT and CDR2 FQNNGV. The CDR3 runs to 16 residues. The CDR3, as DNA: TGTGCCAGCAGCCGAGGGACAGGGTGGGACACAGATACGCAGTATTTT. Amino acids: CASSRGTGWDTDTQYF.

The chain is built from TRBV28 and TRBJ1-2; TRBD1 agrees at 8 bases. The CDR3 runs 15 residues. V lost 4 bases and J lost 5; bases outside the gene matches: 9. Germline V CDR1 and CDR2: MDHEN, SYDVKM. The CDR3 protein is CASSSPRQGRYGYTF. CDR3 DNA sequence: TGTGCCAGCAGTTCCCCCAGACAGGGGAGGTATGGCTACACCTTC.

The V call is TRBV10-2, the J call TRBJ2-7, with 13 bases identical to TRBD2. The J segment lost 4 bases and the V segment lost 6 bases, leaving 3 bases of the junction unmatched. CDR3 length: 14 residues. Germline-derived CDR1 and CDR2 are WSHSY and SAAADI. The DNA of the CDR3 is TGCGCCAGCAGCACTAGCGGGAGGGCATACGAGCAGTACTTC. It translates to CASSTSGRAYEQYF.

This CDR3 reads CASSVVASGATDTQYF. Here the CDR3 DNA reads TGTGCCAGCAGCGTAGTAGCTAGCGGGGCCACAGATACGCAGTATTTT. V gene TRBV9 combines with J gene TRBJ2-3; 9 nucleotides match TRBD2. CDR1 and CDR2 from the germline V gene are SGDLS and YYNGEE. Trimming took 0 bases from V and 2 from J; bases not matched to a gene: 4. The CDR3 has 16 residues.

This chain joins TRBV6-5 and TRBJ1-2; maybe TRBD1 (6 bases). The V and J ends lost 5 bases and 10 bases respectively, with 17 bases between them. From germline, CDR1 is MNHEY and CDR2 SVGAGI. CDR3 length: 13 residues. The CDR3 DNA sequence: TGTGCCAGCAGTCAACAGGGAGAAGGGGTCTACACCTTC. Residues: CASSQQGEGVYTF.

The rearrangement links TRBV11-2 to TRBJ2-1, with D possibly matching TRBD2 (5 bases). The germline V and J ends were trimmed by 1 base and 9 bases, with 16 bases remaining between them. The CDR3 runs to 15 residues. Germline lookup yields CDR1 SGHAT and CDR2 FQNNGV. The CDR3 DNA sequence: TGTGCCAGCAGCTTAGGTGGGAGACGGCACAGTGAGCAGTTCTTC. Its translation: CASSLGGRRHSEQFF.